This T cell receptor (beta chain) derives from a study of shared clonotypes between healthy human individuals. This table comes from immunoSEQ multiplex PCR, and its TCRdb copy is limited to in-frame clones, with some not included. The profile shows about 2 million clones, about 95% of them singletons. CD8 cells classed as naive were CD45RO-negative and positively selected for CCR7, excluding terminally differentiated effector memory CD45RA+ cells. The donor population consisted of healthy HIV-negative adults with no recent acute infections or vaccinations. Every donor was a Caucasian adult from Nashville, Tennessee. Concerning this clone: Its antigen is still unknown.

Broader study findings: A few donors had roughly 5% of their naive CD4 clonotypes in common. Rarefaction exposed incomplete sorted-subset sequencing despite large depth.

V was clipped by 0 bases and J by 8 bases; unmatched bases: 6. The CDR3 is 15 residues long. Germline V gene data show CDR1 as LGHNA and CDR2 as YSLEER. The V gene is TRBV4-3, the J gene TRBJ2-1, with 8 bases that match TRBD2. The sequenced sample was naive CD8+ T cells sorted from blood. The sequence was collected from a man younger than 30 in good health. As DNA, the CDR3 is TGCGCCAGCAGCCAAGAGAACGGGAGGGCCGATGAGCAGTTCTTC. Translating gives CASSQENGRADEQFF.